The clone carrying this T cell receptor (beta chain) was detected only a few times. The target antigen is unknown. Other DNA sequences within the sample encode an identical CDR3. V shed 0 bases, J shed 6 bases, and the junction held 5 bases outside the gene matches. CDR3 size: 16 residues. Germline CDR1 reads SGHRS; CDR2 reads YFSETQ. This entry is derived from a study of STAT3 mutations in large granular lymphocyte leukemia. The study's findings and limits: Every T-LGLL patient had at least one immunodominant TCRbeta clonotype.

This table comes from immunoSEQ multiplex PCR, and its TCRdb copy is limited to in-frame clones, with some not included. Counted here are around 10,000 clones, more than 75% occurring once; the ten biggest clones make up roughly 34%. This receptor was taken from a man aged 55 to 70 with T-cell large granular lymphocyte leukemia. Some clones in this sample may be carry-over from other donors' samples. The specimen was peripheral blood mononuclear cells. The chain recombines TRBV5-1 with TRBJ2-3; 12 nucleotides align to TRBD1. The chain's CDR3 is CASSLGGQGASDTQYF. The CDR3 DNA follows: TGCGCCAGCAGCTTGGGGGGACAGGGGGCATCGGATACGCAGTATTTT.